These T cell receptor beta chains were read from a single sample in a study of shared clonotypes between healthy human individuals. Profiling relied on immunoSEQ multiplex PCR, and the TCRdb table lists in-frame clones only, not all of them. The sample contains some 2,100,000 clones, roughly 95% of which appear only once. Input material: naive CD4+ T cells sorted from blood. The receptors were gathered from a man between 18 and 29 years old in good health. Each CDR3 is given with its conserved first and last residue. Each record gives: J gene, V gene, CDR3 protein.

J gene: TRBJ1-5
V gene: TRBV11-2
CDR3 protein: CASSEREGDRRQPQHF

J gene: TRBJ2-3
V gene: TRBV7-7
CDR3 protein: CASVGATSGYTDTQYF

J gene: TRBJ1-1
V gene: TRBV30
CDR3 protein: CAWSGVGTGAFF

J gene: TRBJ2-7
V gene: TRBV30
CDR3 protein: CAWSVQGSYEQYF

J gene: TRBJ1-4
V gene: TRBV2
CDR3 protein: CASSVSGTGNEKLFF

J gene: TRBJ2-7
V gene: TRBV30
CDR3 protein: CAWSRETGVSYEQYF

J gene: TRBJ1-2
V gene: TRBV9
CDR3 protein: CASSPVEQTGRYGYTF

J gene: TRBJ2-7
V gene: TRBV6-1
CDR3 protein: CASSATDRGLDEQYF

J gene: TRBJ1-3
V gene: TRBV19
CDR3 protein: CASDDTASGNTIYF

J gene: TRBJ1-4
V gene: TRBV30
CDR3 protein: CAWRQGGEKLFF

J gene: TRBJ2-5
V gene: TRBV11-2
CDR3 protein: CASSRQGYQETQYF

J gene: TRBJ2-7
V gene: TRBV2
CDR3 protein: CASNRGIEQYF

J gene: TRBJ1-1
V gene: TRBV19
CDR3 protein: CATFNWYQGNTEAFF

J gene: TRBJ1-2
V gene: TRBV7-6
CDR3 protein: CASSPWEGDENGYTF

J gene: TRBJ1-2
V gene: TRBV6-5
CDR3 protein: CASSRDAGSGGYTF

J gene: TRBJ1-1
V gene: TRBV5-1
CDR3 protein: CASSLSTGTEAFF

J gene: TRBJ2-7
V gene: TRBV7-2
CDR3 protein: CASSVGLAGGVRYEQYF

J gene: TRBJ1-5
V gene: TRBV12-5
CDR3 protein: CASGLGGQGNQPQHF

J gene: TRBJ1-5
V gene: TRBV10-3
CDR3 protein: CAISGQGVNQPQHF

J gene: TRBJ2-2
V gene: TRBV11-2
CDR3 protein: CASSLSGGSTGELFF

J gene: TRBJ2-5
V gene: TRBV29-1
CDR3 protein: CSVLDSNQETQYF

J gene: TRBJ2-3
V gene: TRBV5-5
CDR3 protein: CASSSVIPDTQYF

J gene: TRBJ2-1
V gene: TRBV19
CDR3 protein: CASSIAGHNEQFF

J gene: TRBJ2-7
V gene: TRBV11-2
CDR3 protein: CASSLPQIWLTYEQYF

J gene: TRBJ2-2
V gene: TRBV6-4
CDR3 protein: CASRAGQNTGELFF

J gene: TRBJ1-2
V gene: TRBV6-5
CDR3 protein: CASSAWTAYGYTF

J gene: TRBJ2-3
V gene: TRBV7-9
CDR3 protein: CASSASVLADTQYF

J gene: TRBJ2-3
V gene: TRBV5-8
CDR3 protein: CASSGRVGETDTQYF

J gene: TRBJ2-3
V gene: TRBV6-6
CDR3 protein: CASSYPPITDTQYF

J gene: TRBJ2-3
V gene: TRBV5-6
CDR3 protein: CASSFVGTIIAQYF

J gene: TRBJ1-2
V gene: TRBV29-1
CDR3 protein: CSGGQGAGGYTF

J gene: TRBJ2-3
V gene: TRBV15
CDR3 protein: CATSRAGVPTDTQYF

J gene: TRBJ1-1
V gene: TRBV28
CDR3 protein: CASSDIPKVAEAFF

J gene: TRBJ2-5
V gene: TRBV7-9
CDR3 protein: CASKLGRGETQYF

J gene: TRBJ2-7
V gene: TRBV7-2
CDR3 protein: CASSFRGPGVEQYF

J gene: TRBJ2-2
V gene: TRBV10-3
CDR3 protein: CAIRAGGVTGELFF

J gene: TRBJ1-1
V gene: TRBV19
CDR3 protein: CASTINPMGNSEAFF

J gene: TRBJ2-7
V gene: TRBV7-2
CDR3 protein: CASSLGQGSSYEQYF

J gene: TRBJ2-1
V gene: TRBV28
CDR3 protein: CASSLPPVGEPYNEQFF

J gene: TRBJ1-1
V gene: TRBV9
CDR3 protein: CASSPGTGSTEAFF

J gene: TRBJ1-5
V gene: TRBV28
CDR3 protein: CASTGRGLGNQPQHF

J gene: TRBJ2-7
V gene: TRBV6-6
CDR3 protein: CASSYNGGVPEQYF

J gene: TRBJ1-5
V gene: TRBV29-1
CDR3 protein: CSVSNNSRQPQHF

J gene: TRBJ2-3
V gene: TRBV5-4
CDR3 protein: CASSRGGASSDTQYF

J gene: TRBJ1-1
V gene: TRBV30
CDR3 protein: CAWSVNANTEAFF

J gene: TRBJ1-1
V gene: TRBV7-9
CDR3 protein: CASSLGDRGSNTEAFF

J gene: TRBJ1-6
V gene: TRBV7-2
CDR3 protein: CASSLRTNNSPLHF

J gene: TRBJ2-7
V gene: TRBV6-5
CDR3 protein: CASSYSVLGSYEQYF

J gene: TRBJ2-3
V gene: TRBV7-7
CDR3 protein: CASLRTSGSTDTQYF

J gene: TRBJ2-5
V gene: TRBV5-6
CDR3 protein: CASSLGRVTQYF

J gene: TRBJ1-6
V gene: TRBV6-5
CDR3 protein: CASSPGTGRNSPLHF

J gene: TRBJ1-4
V gene: TRBV18
CDR3 protein: CASSPPGTGEEKLFF

J gene: TRBJ2-7
V gene: TRBV5-1
CDR3 protein: CASSGEQGYEQYF

J gene: TRBJ1-2
V gene: TRBV11-2
CDR3 protein: CASSLDDRSYGYTF

J gene: TRBJ1-5
V gene: TRBV30
CDR3 protein: CAWSDRDRSNQPQHF